What follows describes a single T cell receptor beta chain. Original handling: Amplification from reference gene primers served as the basis for estimated nucleated cell counts. Libraries were prepared by immunoSEQ multiplex PCR; TCRdb keeps only in-frame clonotypes and omits some of them. The V and J calls and clone size were taken over from that table, and D and trimming were inferred from the DNA. The sample records some 220,000 clones, 86% being singletons. The cohort comprised adults aged about 18 to 90 years residing in 24 US areas. The sample comes from a study of blood T cell repertoires in COVID-19. The overall study: From T cells, B-cell-depleted T cells, or PBMCs came the material, which was cDNA or gDNA.

V lost 5 bases, J lost 0 bases, and 3 bases stayed unmatched. The CDR3 sequence is 15 residues long. Looked up from germline, CDR1 is LNHDA and CDR2 is SQIVND (reference sequence). Source material: PBMCs or T cells enriched from blood (not recorded which). This sequence was found in a middle-aged woman with acute COVID-19. This chain joins TRBV19 and TRBJ1-3, with TRBD1 matching 8 bases. The CDR3 is CASSPGQGSGNTIYF. The DNA for the CDR3 is TGTGCCAGTAGTCCCGGACAGGGCTCTGGAAACACCATATATTTT.